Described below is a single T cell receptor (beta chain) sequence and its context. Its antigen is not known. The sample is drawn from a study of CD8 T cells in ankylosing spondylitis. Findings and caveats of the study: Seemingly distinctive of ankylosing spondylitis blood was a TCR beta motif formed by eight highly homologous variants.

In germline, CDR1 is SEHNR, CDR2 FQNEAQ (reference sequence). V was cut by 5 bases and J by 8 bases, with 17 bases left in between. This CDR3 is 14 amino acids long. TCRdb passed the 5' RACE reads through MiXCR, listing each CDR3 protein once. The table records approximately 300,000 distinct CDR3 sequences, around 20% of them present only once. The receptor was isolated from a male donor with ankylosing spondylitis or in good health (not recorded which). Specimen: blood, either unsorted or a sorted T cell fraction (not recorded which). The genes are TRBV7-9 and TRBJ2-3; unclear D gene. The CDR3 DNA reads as TGTGCCAGCAGCCTCAGTCACGATCCCGGTACGCAGTATTTT. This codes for CASSLSHDPGTQYF. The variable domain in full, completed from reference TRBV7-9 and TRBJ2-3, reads DTGVSQNPRHKITKRGQNVTFRCDPISEHNRLYWYRQTLGQGPEFLTYFQNEAQLEKSRLLSDRFSAERPKGSFSTLEIQRTEQGDSAMYLCASSLSHDPGTQYFGPGTRLTVL.